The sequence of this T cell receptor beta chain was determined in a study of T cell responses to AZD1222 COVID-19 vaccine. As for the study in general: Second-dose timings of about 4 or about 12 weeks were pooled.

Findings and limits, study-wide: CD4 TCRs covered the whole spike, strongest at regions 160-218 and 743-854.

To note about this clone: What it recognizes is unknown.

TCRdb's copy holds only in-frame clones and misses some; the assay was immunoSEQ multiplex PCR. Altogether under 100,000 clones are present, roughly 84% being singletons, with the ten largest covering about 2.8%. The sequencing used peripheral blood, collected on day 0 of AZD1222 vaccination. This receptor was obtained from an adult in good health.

CDR3 sequence (DNA): TGCAGCGCTGGGTTGCGGGGTAGAACTAATGAAAAACTGTTTTTT. This sequence encodes CSAGLRGRTNEKLFF. The chain carries TRBV29-1 and TRBJ1-4, with unresolved D. Germline V gene lookup returns CDR1 SQVTM and CDR2 ANQGSEA. This CDR3 comprises 15 residues. Between the trimmed V and J ends, which lost 7 bases and 1 base, there was a span of 16 bases.